The 24 T cell receptor beta chains below were found in one sample sequenced in a study of CD8+CD57+ T cells in acquired aplastic anemia. It was genomic DNA that served as the template for profiling TCR beta VDJ and CDR3. TCRdb reprocessed the reads via MiXCR and lists one record per CDR3 protein. The repertoire has a few hundred thousand distinct CDR3 sequences, roughly 53% of them found once; the top ten carry 1.3%. Sequenced patients had shown CD8+CD57+ cell expansion by flow cytometry. Specimen: sorted CD4+, CD8+, or CD8+CD57+ T cells (not recorded which) from PBMCs. These receptors were obtained from a human donor with aplastic anemia.

This clonotype was recorded a few times. This may be a read error, as it is one base from a much larger clone. The J gene is TRBJ1-2, the V gene TRBV12-3 or TRBV12-4; no clear D gene. Trimming left V 7 bases short and J 8 bases short, with 11 bases between. The CDR3 has 11 residues. This CDR3 reads CASTGGSGYTF. The CDR3 region has the DNA TGTGCCAGCACCGGCGGCTCGGGCTACACCTTC.

J is TRBJ2-7 and V is TRBV15; 14 nucleotides match TRBD2. The V gene end was trimmed by 6 bases and the J gene end by 4 bases; junction bases not matched to a gene: 5. This CDR3 is 15 amino acids long. CDR1 is LNHNV and CDR2 is YYDKDF in the germline V gene (reference sequence). The CDR3: CATSKGTSGSYEQYF. Written as DNA, the CDR3 is TGTGCCACCAGTAAAGGGACTAGCGGGAGTTACGAGCAGTACTTC.

The chain links TRBV28 to TRBJ2-7, with 8 positions matching TRBD1. This CDR3 is built from 16 residues. Unmatched junction bases numbered 12, after V lost 6 bases and J lost 2 bases. CDR1 is MDHEN and CDR2 is SYDVKM in the germline V gene. The DNA for the CDR3 is TGTGCCAGCAGCCCCGGGACAGGTCTAGGAACCTACGAGCAGTACTTC. It codes for CASSPGTGLGTYEQYF.

With regard to this clonotype: One end of the junction does not line up with germline, which may come from a read error. This chain links TRBV7-3 with TRBJ2-2; 7 bases fit TRBD2. This CDR3 is built from 15 residues. Germline-derived CDR1 and CDR2 are SGHTA and FQGTGA. CDR3 amino acids: CASGLNPGNSGELLF. The CDR3 DNA follows: TGTGCCAGCGGCTTAAACCCGGGGAACAGCGGGGAGCTGCTTTTT. The full variable domain, with the rest looked up from reference TRBV7-3 and TRBJ2-2, is GAGVSQTPSNKVTEKGKYVELRCDPISGHTALYWYRQSLGQGPEFLIYFQGTGAADDSGLPNDRFFAVRPEGSVSTLKIQRTERGDSAVYLCASGLNPGNSGELLFGEGSRLTVL.

V is TRBV7-9 and J is TRBJ1-1; 7 nucleotides agree with TRBD1. J was trimmed by 4 bases and V by 5 bases; bases with no gene match: 4. The CDR3 runs 13 residues. Germline V CDR1 and CDR2: SEHNR, FQNEAQ (reference sequence). The CDR3 is CASSVQGTTEAFF. For the CDR3, the DNA is TGTGCCAGCAGCGTACAGGGGACCACTGAAGCTTTCTTT.

This chain links TRBV15 with TRBJ1-2; no firm D call. V was pared by 5 bases and J by 2 bases, with 12 bases between. The germline V gene has CDR1 LNHNV and CDR2 YYDKDF (reference sequence). CDR3 size: 14 residues. The CDR3 DNA reads TGTGCCACCAGCCCCAGCCAGGACAACTATGGCTACACCTTC. As protein: CATSPSQDNYGYTF.

The rearrangement joins TRBV19 to TRBJ2-6, with a weak D call TRBD2 (7 bases). CDR3 length equals 19 residues. V lost 4 bases and J lost 0, with 19 bases in between. CDR1 is LNHDA and CDR2 is SQIVND in the germline V gene (reference sequence). The CDR3 DNA is TGTGCCAGTAGTAAGCAGGGGACGGGGGGATTCTCTGGGGCCAACGTCCTGACTTTC. Amino acids: CASSKQGTGGFSGANVLTF.

This clonotype occurred once. The genes are TRBV5-1 and TRBJ2-5; 8 bases map to TRBD2. The CDR3 contains 17 residues. The trim removed 4 bases at V and 4 bases at J, leaving 15 bases unmatched. Looked up from germline, CDR1 is SGHRS and CDR2 is YFSETQ. The CDR3, as DNA: TGCGCCAGCAGCGAGCGAGGTTGGGGTCTAGCGGGAGAGACCCAGTACTTC. It translates to CASSERGWGLAGETQYF.

This clonotype has ten or more counts. The J gene is TRBJ1-1, the V gene TRBV19; D remains ambiguous. Trimming removed 3 bases from V and 1 base from J, with 12 bases in between. This CDR3 contains 15 residues. Germline CDR1 and CDR2: LNHDA and SQIVND (reference sequence). CDR3 nucleotides: TGTGCCAGTAGTATCGGGCAGACTCGGAACACTGAAGCTTTCTTT. The encoded protein is CASSIGQTRNTEAFF.

The chain links TRBV10-3 to TRBJ2-3; no reliable D call. Trimming took 8 bases from V and 2 from J, leaving 11 bases between them. Germline V CDR1 and CDR2: ENHRY, SYGVKD. The CDR3 contains 13 residues. The CDR3 DNA reads as TGTGCCATCCCCGGAGCGACCACAGATACGCAGTATTTT. It codes for CAIPGATTDTQYF.

The chain carries TRBV6-4 and TRBJ1-6; TRBD1 is a possible D gene (6 bases). Trimming stripped 6 bases from V and 7 bases from J, with 16 bases between. Per the germline V gene, CDR1 is MRHNA and CDR2 is SNTAGT. CDR3 size: 15 residues. The CDR3 loop is CASRETGGRNSPLHF. The CDR3 DNA is TGTGCCAGCAGGGAGACAGGTGGAAGAAATTCACCCCTCCACTTT.

CDR3 protein: CASSPTSLYEQYF. The CDR3 region has the DNA TGCGCCAGCAGCCCAACTTCTCTCTACGAGCAGTACTTC. The rearrangement links TRBV5-1 to TRBJ2-7; D unresolved. CDR1 SGHRS and CDR2 YFSETQ come from the germline V gene. The CDR3 covers 13 residues. Trimming cost V 4 bases and J 3 bases, with 11 bases left between them.

This clonotype was found many times. This chain connects TRBV20-1 to TRBJ2-7, with TRBD2 matching 9 bases. CDR1 is DFQATT, CDR2 SNEGSKA, per germline (reference sequence). V was pared by 6 bases and J by 4 bases, with 10 bases of the junction left unmatched. CDR3 length: 14 amino acids. CDR3 DNA sequence: TGCAGTGCCCAAGGGGTAGCGGGAGTTTACGAGCAGTACTTC. It encodes CSAQGVAGVYEQYF.

The chain has TRBV7-2 and TRBJ1-1, with D perhaps matching TRBD1 (5 bases). Per germline, CDR1 SGHTA and CDR2 FQGNSA. This CDR3 region has 15 residues. The germline V and J ends were trimmed by 7 bases and 0 bases, with 15 bases remaining between them. This CDR3 is CASTFSGPMNTEAFF. CDR3 nucleotide sequence: TGTGCCAGCACCTTCTCAGGGCCGATGAACACTGAAGCTTTCTTT.

The chain links TRBV7-9 to TRBJ2-7; D may correspond to TRBD1 or TRBD2 (6 bases each). The V gene's germline CDR1 is SEHNR and CDR2 FQNEAQ (reference sequence). This CDR3 has 15 amino acids. Deletions cut 1 base from V and 5 bases from J, with 15 bases between. Here the CDR3 reads CASSLEGGDLDEQYF. In DNA, the CDR3 is TGTGCCAGCAGCTTAGAGGGGGGTGACCTCGACGAGCAGTACTTC.

V and J are TRBV7-9 and TRBJ1-4, with 7 bases lining up with TRBD1. The CDR3 length is 15 residues. The J segment lost 7 bases and the V segment lost 3 bases, leaving 8 bases of the junction unmatched. Germline assignment: CDR1 SEHNR and CDR2 FQNEAQ (reference sequence). The CDR3 spells CASSLTGRAIEKLFF. CDR3 nucleotides: TGTGCCAGCAGCTTGACAGGGAGGGCTATTGAAAAACTGTTTTTT.

In its sample, this clonotype was seen many times. The V and J genes are TRBV7-3 and TRBJ2-3; D ambiguous. Trimming pared 2 bases from V and 5 bases from J, leaving 14 bases between. The CDR3 sequence is 15 residues long. Germline-derived CDR1 and CDR2 are SGHTA and FQGTGA. The CDR3 sequence is CASSLGSQRIDTQYF. Written as DNA, the CDR3 is TGTGCCAGCAGCTTAGGATCCCAACGGATAGATACGCAGTATTTT.

The chain joins TRBV29-1 to TRBJ2-1, with D unclear. From germline, CDR1 is SQVTM and CDR2 ANQGSEA. The CDR3 is made up of 12 amino acids. V was cut by 2 bases and J by 7 bases, with 9 bases left in between. DNA of the CDR3: TGCAGCGTTGAACCAGTTCCGAATGAGCAGTTCTTC. Translating gives CSVEPVPNEQFF.

The CDR3 spells CASSRETSAPGGEQYF. The CDR3 coding sequence is TGCGCCAGCAGCCGAGAGACTAGCGCCCCGGGTGGCGAGCAGTACTTC. The V gene is TRBV4-1, the J gene TRBJ2-7; 8 bases align to TRBD2. The trim removed 4 bases at V and 6 bases at J, leaving 14 bases unmatched. The CDR3 consists of 16 residues. Germline-derived CDR1 and CDR2 are MGHRA and YSYEKL.

This chain links TRBV7-9 with TRBJ1-2; the match to TRBD1 covers 7 bases. This CDR3 is built from 16 residues. V gave up 3 bases and J gave up 1 base; unmatched junction bases: 8. CDR1 and CDR2 (germline): SEHNR, FQNEAQ (reference sequence). CDR3 sequence: CASSLTGQSINYGYTF. The CDR3 DNA sequence: TGTGCCAGCAGCTTGACGGGACAGTCCATTAACTATGGCTACACCTTC. The entire variable domain, with the rest obtained from reference TRBV7-9 and TRBJ1-2, is as follows: DTGVSQNPRHKITKRGQNVTFRCDPISEHNRLYWYRQTLGQGPEFLTYFQNEAQLEKSRLLSDRFSAERPKGSFSTLEIQRTEQGDSAMYLCASSLTGQSINYGYTFGSGTRLTVV.

This clonotype has a count of ten or more. The chain employs TRBV5-8 and TRBJ2-7; no firm D call. The CDR3 loop spans 14 amino acids. CDR1 SGHTS and CDR2 YDEGEE come from the germline V gene. V lost 1 base and J lost 4, with 12 bases in between. The CDR3 DNA sequence: TGTGCCAGCAGCTTGCGTGGCAGTAGATACGAGCAGTACTTC. As protein: CASSLRGSRYEQYF.

In this sample, this clonotype turned up many times. This rearrangement joins TRBV5-4 to TRBJ2-1, with 11 bases lining up with TRBD2. J gave up 3 bases and V 3 bases, and 5 bases lay outside the gene matches. Germline CDR1 is SGHNT and CDR2 is YYREEE (reference sequence). CDR3 length: 16 residues. DNA of the CDR3: TGTGCCAGCAGCTGGGCCGGGACTAGCGGCTACAATGAGCAGTTCTTC. It codes for CASSWAGTSGYNEQFF.

This clonotype has only a few counts. The chain couples TRBV2 to TRBJ1-1; D is uncertain. The germline gives CDR1 SNHLY, CDR2 FYNNEI. The CDR3 is 15 residues long. Trimming left V 7 bases short and J 0 bases short, with 15 bases between. DNA for the CDR3: TGTGCCAGCATTGGGCAAGAACTCATGAACACTGAAGCTTTCTTT. It specifies CASIGQELMNTEAFF.

With respect to this clonotype: The junction does not match germline at one end; this may be a read error. This chain joins TRBV7-7 and TRBJ2-5; 10 bases fit TRBD1. The V gene's germline CDR1 is SSHAT and CDR2 FNYEAQ (reference sequence). The CDR3 is 16 residues long. CDR3 sequence (DNA): TGTGCTAGCAGCTCCCAGACAGGGGGCGGGCAAGAGACCCAGTACTTC. The encoded protein is CASSSQTGGGQETQYF.